These T cell receptor beta chains were read from a single sample in a study of radiotherapy plus CTLA-4 blockade in lung cancer. Profiling relied on immunoSEQ multiplex PCR, and the TCRdb table lists in-frame clones only, not all of them. The sample lists 70,000 to 95,000 clones, approximately 80% seen once, with about 14% in the top ten. Sample: peripheral blood, taken from a patient treated with radiotherapy plus ipilimumab. The receptors stem from a human donor with non-small cell lung cancer that progressed on radiotherapy plus ipilimumab. The CDR3 runs from the conserved cysteine through the conserved F or W. D genes are given only for firm matches. Rows may omit the clone size; those that give it use once, few, many or a size class.

D	size	J	V	length	DNA	CDR3
-	-	TRBJ2-3	TRBV4-1	16	TGCGCCAGCAGCCAAGAATCGGGGATTTGGACAGATACGCAGTATTTT	CASSQESGIWTDTQYF
-	-	TRBJ1-2	TRBV5-5	15	TGTGCCAGCAGCTTGGATGTAGGGGGTAACTATGGCTACACCTTC	CASSLDVGGNYGYTF
TRBD1	few	TRBJ2-1	TRBV5-1	16	TGCGCCAGCAGTCGAAGTACGGGACAGGGATACAATGAGCAGTTCTTC	CASSRSTGQGYNEQFF
TRBD2	-	TRBJ2-5	TRBV9	14	TGTGCCAGCGGGAGCGGGGGGAACCAAGAGACCCAGTACTTC	CASGSGGNQETQYF
-	-	TRBJ2-2	TRBV9	14	TGTGCCAGCAGCGTAGGGAATGAGGCCTGGGAGCTGTTTTTT	CASSVGNEAWELFF
TRBD2	-	TRBJ2-1	TRBV28	13	TGTGCCAGCGGGGGAGGGTCCTACAATGAGCAGTTCTTC	CASGGGSYNEQFF
TRBD1	-	TRBJ2-3	TRBV6-5	14	TGTGCCAGCAGTGCCGGGACAGGGGTGACCTTGTGGTATTTT	CASSAGTGVTLWYF
TRBD2	-	TRBJ2-1	TRBV29-1	12	TGCAGCGTTGCTAGCGGGAGGGGTGAGCAGTTCTTC	CSVASGRGEQFF
TRBD2	few	TRBJ2-1	TRBV7-3	16	TGTGCCAGCAGCTTAACCCTAGCGGGAGGGTACAATGAGCAGTTCTTC	CASSLTLAGGYNEQFF
-	-	TRBJ2-4	TRBV6-5	14	TGTGCCAGCCGCGGAAGAGCAGCCAAAAACATTCAGTACTTC	CASRGRAAKNIQYF
TRBD1	-	TRBJ2-1	TRBV5-4	16	TGTGCCAGCAGCCGGACGACAGGGGGCTTGGGAAATGAGCAGTTCTTC	CASSRTTGGLGNEQFF
-	-	TRBJ2-7	TRBV9	15	TGTGCCAGCAGCGTAGAGGCTAGCGCGACCTACGAGCAGTACTTC	CASSVEASATYEQYF
TRBD2	-	TRBJ2-7	TRBV10-1	15	TGCGCCAGCAGTGAGCCCAGCGGGAGGTCCCACGAGCAGTACTTC	CASSEPSGRSHEQYF
-	-	TRBJ2-3	TRBV7-9	14	TGTGCCAGCAGTCGAGGCGAGGGCACAGATACGCAGTATTTT	CASSRGEGTDTQYF
-	-	TRBJ2-3	TRBV5-1	16	TGCGCCAGCAGCTTGAGTGGGAGGGGGAGCACAGATACGCAGTATTTT	CASSLSGRGSTDTQYF
TRBD2	-	TRBJ2-1	TRBV20-1	11	TGCAGTGCAATAGCGGGAGACGAGCAGTTCTTC	CSAIAGDEQFF
TRBD1	-	TRBJ1-6	TRBV4-1	15	TGCGCCAGCAGCGCCGGACAGGTCTATAATTCACCCCTCCACTTT	CASSAGQVYNSPLHF
-	-	TRBJ2-7	TRBV28	14	TGTGCCAGCAGTTTAGTCGGGGGGCAAGGGGAGCAGTACTTC	CASSLVGGQGEQYF
-	-	TRBJ2-6	TRBV7-9	17	TGTGCCAGCAGCTTAGTGGCAGGGACCTCTGGGGCCAACGTCCTGACTTTC	CASSLVAGTSGANVLTF
TRBD1	-	TRBJ1-1	TRBV5-1	18	TGCGCCAGGGACAAAACAGGGGGCGTGAGACCACCCCTCACTGAAGCTTTCTTT	CARDKTGGVRPPLTEAFF
-	-	TRBJ2-6	TRBV12-5	16	TGTGCTAGTGCCTCCAAGGGGGGCACTGGGGCCAACGTCCTGACTTTC	CASASKGGTGANVLTF
-	-	TRBJ1-1	TRBV28	12	TGTGCCAGCAGTTTAGGGATGGCTGAAGCTTTCTTT	CASSLGMAEAFF